This T cell receptor (beta chain) was captured by sequencing in a study of T cell repertoires in cytomegalovirus infection (dated by TCRdb to about 2019). Turning to the overall study: The peptide stimulations were aimed at well-studied HLA-B-restricted epitopes as well as recently identified HLA-C-restricted CMV epitopes, whose presentation resists viral immunomodulation. The HLA type of each donor mattered for the analysis, because public TCR beta signatures pointed to carriage of CMV infection along with the matching HLA type. Overall study results and their limits: In the ex vivo response, HLA-C-restricted CMV-specific TCR beta clonotypes were dominant, and in two of eight donors the single most frequent clonotype came from this HLA-C-restricted group. In both this cohort and an independent cohort of 352 donors, the cumulative frequency of public TCR beta family members distinguished carriers of CMV infection plus the relevant HLA type.

This clonotype has more than one count but fewer than ten. No antigen is known for it. The input lacks base qualities; no much larger clone sits a single base away. CDR1 and CDR2 are read off the germline V gene (reference sequence) as MNHNY and SVGAGI. V is cut by 10 bases and J by 3 bases, and the space between the germline ends is 16 bases. Measured from the cysteine to the phenylalanine, the CDR3 is 14 residues long. Just the 42-base CDR3 DNA is kept, in frame starting at base 1. Sequencing was carried out with an Illumina HiSeq 1500. In TCRdb, the public reads were trimmed at Q25 with fastp and aligned with MiXCR, with productive beta chains retained. Rows merge per CDR3 protein into single entries with the most common DNA and genes. Within this sample are more than 300,000 distinct CDR3 sequences, with about 35% of them counted one time only. The ten top clones hold roughly 13% of the sample. The meaning of the sample's treatment or condition label: in vitro stimulation with specific CMV peptide epitopes to enrich CMV-specific T cells.

The source of this sequence is a human donor in good health (CMV status not recorded). Some clones in this sample may be carry-over from other donors' samples. The rearranged segments are TRBV6-6 and TRBJ2-1, with a tentative D gene TRBD1 over 6 matching bases. The sequences come from cultured PBMCs, collected from culture after CMV antigen stimulation. The CDR3 region: CATKRGSNYNEQFF. The nucleotide sequence reads TGTGCCACTAAGAGGGGGTCGAACTACAATGAGCAGTTCTTC.